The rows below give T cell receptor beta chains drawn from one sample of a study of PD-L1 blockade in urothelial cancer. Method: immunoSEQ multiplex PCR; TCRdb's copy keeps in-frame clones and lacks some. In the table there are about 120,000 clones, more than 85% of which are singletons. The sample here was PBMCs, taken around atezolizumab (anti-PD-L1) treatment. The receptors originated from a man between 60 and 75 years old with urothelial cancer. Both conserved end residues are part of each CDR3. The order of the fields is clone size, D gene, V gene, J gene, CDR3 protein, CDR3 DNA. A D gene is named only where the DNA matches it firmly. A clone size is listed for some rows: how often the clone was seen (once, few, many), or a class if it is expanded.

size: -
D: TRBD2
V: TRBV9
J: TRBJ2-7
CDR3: CASSPRLAGRSYEQYF
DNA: TGTGCCAGCAGCCCGCGACTAGCGGGTCGCTCCTACGAGCAGTACTTC

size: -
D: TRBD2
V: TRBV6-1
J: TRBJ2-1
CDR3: CASSEATSGSYNEQFF
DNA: TGTGCCAGCAGTGAAGCGACTAGCGGGTCCTACAATGAGCAGTTCTTC

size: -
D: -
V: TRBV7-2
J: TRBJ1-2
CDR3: CASSLIGTNYGYTF
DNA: TGTGCCAGCAGCCTAATCGGTACTAACTATGGCTACACCTTC

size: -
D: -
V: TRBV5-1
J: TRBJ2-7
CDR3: CASTSIGGHYEQYF
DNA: TGCGCCAGCACCAGTATCGGGGGGCACTACGAGCAGTACTTC

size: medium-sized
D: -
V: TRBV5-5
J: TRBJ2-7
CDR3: CASSHITGNTYEQYF
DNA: TGTGCCAGCAGCCATATCACAGGGAATACCTACGAGCAGTACTTC

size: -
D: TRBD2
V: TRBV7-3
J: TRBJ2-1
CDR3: CASSLMSGSPYNEQFF
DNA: TGTGCCAGCAGCTTAATGAGCGGGAGCCCCTACAATGAGCAGTTCTTC

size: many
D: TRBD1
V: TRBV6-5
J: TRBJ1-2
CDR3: CASSPFRGQGGYTF
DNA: TGTGCCAGCAGTCCATTTAGGGGGCAGGGGGGCTACACCTTC

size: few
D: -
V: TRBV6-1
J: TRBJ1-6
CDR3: CASSEDNRDNSPLHF
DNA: TGTGCCAGCAGTGAAGATAACAGGGATAATTCACCCCTCCACTTT

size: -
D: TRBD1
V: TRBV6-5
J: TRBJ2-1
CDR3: CASSPSDRGGNEQFF
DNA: TGTGCCAGCAGTCCATCGGACAGGGGAGGGAATGAGCAGTTCTTC

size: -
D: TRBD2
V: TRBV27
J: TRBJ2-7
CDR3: CASSWGGTLAYEQYF
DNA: TGTGCCAGCAGTTGGGGGGGGACCCTTGCCTACGAGCAGTACTTC

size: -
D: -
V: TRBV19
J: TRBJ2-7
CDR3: CASSIEGPSYEQYF
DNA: TGTGCCAGTAGTATAGAGGGCCCTTCCTACGAGCAGTACTTC

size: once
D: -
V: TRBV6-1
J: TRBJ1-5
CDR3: CASSELGASNQPQHF
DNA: TGTGCCAGCAGTGAATTGGGGGCCAGCAATCAGCCCCAGCATTTT

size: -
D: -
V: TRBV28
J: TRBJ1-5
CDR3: CASSIGRGGWIPQGNQPQHF
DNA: TGTGCCAGCAGTATCGGGCGCGGGGGATGGATTCCTCAGGGCAATCAGCCCCAGCATTTT

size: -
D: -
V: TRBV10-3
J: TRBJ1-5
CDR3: CATTGISNQPQHF
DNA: TGTGCCACAACAGGGATTAGCAATCAGCCCCAGCATTTT

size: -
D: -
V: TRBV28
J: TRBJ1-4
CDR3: CASSFEGVGEKLFF
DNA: TGTGCCAGCAGTTTTGAAGGGGTTGGCGAAAAACTGTTTTTT

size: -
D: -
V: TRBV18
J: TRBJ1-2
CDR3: CASSLGHGYTF
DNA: TGTGCCAGCTCACTGGGGCATGGCTACACCTTC

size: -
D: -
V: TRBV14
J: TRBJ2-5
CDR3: CASSQAGLRETQYF
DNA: TGTGCCAGCAGCCAAGCAGGACTCCGGGAGACCCAGTACTTC

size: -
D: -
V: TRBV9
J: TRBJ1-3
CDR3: CASSTAPIGGLGNTIYF
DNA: TGTGCCAGCAGCACAGCCCCGATCGGGGGGCTTGGAAACACCATATATTTT

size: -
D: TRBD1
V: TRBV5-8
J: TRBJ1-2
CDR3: CASSQTGFVGGYTF
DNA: TGTGCCAGCAGCCAGACAGGGTTCGTCGGTGGCTACACCTTC

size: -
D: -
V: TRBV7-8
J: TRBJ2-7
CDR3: CASSPLIGAHEQYF
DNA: TGTGCCAGCAGCCCCCTAATTGGGGCCCACGAGCAGTACTTC

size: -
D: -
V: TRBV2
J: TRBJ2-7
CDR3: CASSVKSRDRRTFYEQYF
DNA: TGTGCCAGCAGTGTTAAATCGAGAGACAGGAGAACGTTCTACGAGCAGTACTTC

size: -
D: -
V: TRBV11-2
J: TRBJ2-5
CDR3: CASSLPRETQYF
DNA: TGTGCCAGCAGTCTCCCGCGGGAGACCCAGTACTTC

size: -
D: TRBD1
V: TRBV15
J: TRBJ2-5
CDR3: CATSRDRDRGETQYF
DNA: TGTGCCACCAGCAGAGATCGGGACAGGGGGGAGACCCAGTACTTC

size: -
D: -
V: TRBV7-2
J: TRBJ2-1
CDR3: CASSFVYGNNEQFF
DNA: TGTGCCAGCAGCTTTGTGTACGGGAACAATGAGCAGTTCTTC

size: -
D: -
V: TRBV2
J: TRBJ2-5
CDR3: CASSAQGTETQYF
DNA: TGTGCCAGCAGTGCACAGGGAACAGAGACCCAGTACTTC

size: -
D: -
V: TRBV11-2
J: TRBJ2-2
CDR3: CASSFTGVTGELFF
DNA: TGTGCCAGCAGCTTTACCGGGGTTACCGGGGAGCTGTTTTTT

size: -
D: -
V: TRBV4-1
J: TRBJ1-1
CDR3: CASSQDTGSTEAFF
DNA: TGCGCCAGCAGCCAGGATACCGGGAGCACTGAAGCTTTCTTT

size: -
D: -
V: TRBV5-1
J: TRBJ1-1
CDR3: CASSLTGVIVRAFF
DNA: TGCGCCAGCAGCTTGACCGGGGTGATTGTAAGAGCTTTCTTT

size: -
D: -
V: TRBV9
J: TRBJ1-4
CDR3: CASSPTPGVGEKLFF
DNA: TGTGCCAGCAGCCCCACCCCAGGGGTCGGTGAAAAACTGTTTTTT

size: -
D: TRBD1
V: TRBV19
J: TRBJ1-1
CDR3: CASSEQGASPPAFF
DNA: TGTGCCAGTAGCGAACAGGGGGCCTCCCCACCCGCTTTCTTT

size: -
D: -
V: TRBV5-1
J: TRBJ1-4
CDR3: CASSLGHPNEKLFF
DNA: TGCGCCAGCAGCTTGGGACATCCTAATGAAAAACTGTTTTTT

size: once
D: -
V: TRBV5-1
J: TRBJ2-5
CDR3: CASSLTGTRGETQYF
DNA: TGCGCCAGCAGCTTGACAGGGACCCGAGGAGAGACCCAGTACTTC

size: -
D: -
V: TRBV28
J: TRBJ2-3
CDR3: CASTGGGGTQYF
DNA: TGTGCCAGCACTGGGGGAGGAGGTACGCAGTATTTT

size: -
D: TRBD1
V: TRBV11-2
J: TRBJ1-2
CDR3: CASSFEPTGQGAEGYTF
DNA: TGTGCCAGCAGCTTTGAACCTACGGGACAGGGGGCCGAAGGCTACACCTTC

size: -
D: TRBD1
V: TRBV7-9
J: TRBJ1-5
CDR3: CASSSQGAQPQHF
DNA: TGTGCCAGCAGCTCACAGGGGGCTCAGCCCCAGCATTTT

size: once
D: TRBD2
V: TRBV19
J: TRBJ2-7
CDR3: CASSIDAGGLAYEQYF
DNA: TGTGCCAGTAGTATAGATGCGGGAGGCCTTGCCTACGAGCAGTACTTC

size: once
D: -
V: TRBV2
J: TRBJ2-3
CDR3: CASSEAGLEADTQYF
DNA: TGTGCCAGCAGTGAAGCGGGGTTGGAGGCAGATACGCAGTATTTT

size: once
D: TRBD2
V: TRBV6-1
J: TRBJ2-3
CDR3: CASSEGEGRELTDTQYF
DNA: TGTGCCAGCAGTGAAGGGGAGGGACGGGAGCTCACAGATACGCAGTATTTT

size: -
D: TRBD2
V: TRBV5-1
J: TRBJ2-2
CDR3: CASSPLAGDTGELFF
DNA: TGCGCCAGCAGCCCACTAGCGGGGGACACCGGGGAGCTGTTTTTT

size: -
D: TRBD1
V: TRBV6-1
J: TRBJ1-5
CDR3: CASSGGTGYNQPQHF
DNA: TGTGCCAGCAGTGGGGGGACAGGGTACAATCAGCCCCAGCATTTT

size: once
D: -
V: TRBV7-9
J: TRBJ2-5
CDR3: CASSLVGGPEETQYF
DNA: TGTGCCAGCAGCTTAGTGGGGGGGCCGGAAGAGACCCAGTACTTC

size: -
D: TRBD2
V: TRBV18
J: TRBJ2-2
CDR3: CASSPLSFGAGYTGELFF
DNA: TGTGCCAGCTCACCACTCTCATTTGGAGCGGGATACACCGGGGAGCTGTTTTTT

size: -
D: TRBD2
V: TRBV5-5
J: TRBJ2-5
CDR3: CASSLDQYAGTSSQTQYF
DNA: TGTGCCAGCAGCTTGGACCAGTACGCCGGGACTAGCTCACAGACCCAGTACTTC

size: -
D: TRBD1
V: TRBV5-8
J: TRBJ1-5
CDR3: CASSFPTGDQPQHF
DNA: TGTGCCAGCAGCTTCCCGACAGGGGATCAGCCCCAGCATTTT

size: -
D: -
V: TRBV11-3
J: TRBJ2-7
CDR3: CASSLNTYQAEQYF
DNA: TGTGCCAGCAGCTTAAACACCTACCAGGCCGAGCAGTACTTC

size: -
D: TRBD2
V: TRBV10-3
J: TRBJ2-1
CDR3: CAISETGGGTSYNEQFF
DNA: TGTGCCATCAGTGAGACAGGCGGGGGGACTTCCTACAATGAGCAGTTCTTC

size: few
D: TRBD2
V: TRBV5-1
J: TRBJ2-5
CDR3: CASSPGGERETQYF
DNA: TGCGCCAGCAGCCCTGGGGGGGAGAGGGAGACCCAGTACTTC

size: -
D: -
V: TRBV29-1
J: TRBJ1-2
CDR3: CSVAAANYGYTF
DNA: TGCAGCGTTGCTGCAGCTAACTATGGCTACACCTTC

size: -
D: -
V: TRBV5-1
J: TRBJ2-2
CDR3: CASSLPGGSTGELFF
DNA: TGCGCCAGCAGCCTCCCGGGGGGCTCCACCGGGGAGCTGTTTTTT

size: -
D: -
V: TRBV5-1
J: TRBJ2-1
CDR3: CASSLAEGLNEQFF
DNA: TGCGCCAGCAGCTTGGCGGAGGGTTTAAATGAGCAGTTCTTC

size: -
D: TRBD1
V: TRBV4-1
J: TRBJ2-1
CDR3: CASSHVPGQGVGDEQFF
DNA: TGCGCCAGCAGCCATGTCCCGGGACAGGGGGTTGGGGATGAGCAGTTCTTC

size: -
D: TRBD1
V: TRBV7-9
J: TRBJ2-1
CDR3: CASTPGWGTGTYNEQFF
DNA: TGTGCCAGCACACCGGGGTGGGGGACAGGGACCTACAATGAGCAGTTCTTC

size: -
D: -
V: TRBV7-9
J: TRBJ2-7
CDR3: CASSTPGAPYEQYF
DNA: TGTGCCAGCAGCACCCCAGGGGCCCCCTACGAGCAGTACTTC

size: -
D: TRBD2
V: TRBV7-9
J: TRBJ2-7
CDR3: CASDRSGSSDEQYF
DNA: TGTGCCAGCGACCGGAGCGGGAGTTCAGACGAGCAGTACTTC

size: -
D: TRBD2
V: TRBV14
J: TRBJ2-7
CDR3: CASSQGTSATYEQYF
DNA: TGTGCCAGCAGCCAAGGGACTAGCGCTACATACGAGCAGTACTTC

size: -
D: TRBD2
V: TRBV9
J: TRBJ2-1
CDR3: CASSSRTSGTSSYNEQFF
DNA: TGTGCCAGCAGCTCCCGGACTAGCGGGACTAGCTCCTACAATGAGCAGTTCTTC

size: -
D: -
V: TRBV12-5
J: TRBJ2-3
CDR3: CASGLGILATTDTQYF
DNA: TGTGCTAGTGGTTTGGGCATTCTAGCGACCACAGATACGCAGTATTTT

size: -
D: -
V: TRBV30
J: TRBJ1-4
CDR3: CAWSAYRATNEKLFF
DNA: TGTGCCTGGAGTGCATACAGGGCTACTAATGAAAAACTGTTTTTT

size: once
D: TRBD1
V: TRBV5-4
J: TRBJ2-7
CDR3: CASSKGTGVSYEQYF
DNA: TGTGCCAGCAGCAAGGGGACAGGGGTCTCCTACGAGCAGTACTTC

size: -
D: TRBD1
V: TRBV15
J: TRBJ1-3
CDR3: CATSRRTGDWWVSGNTIYF
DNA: TGTGCCACCAGCAGGAGAACAGGGGATTGGTGGGTCTCTGGAAACACCATATATTTT